The 27 T cell receptor beta chains presented below share a single source sample, sequenced in a study of radiation and T cells in renal cell carcinoma. TCRdb's table, derived via immunoSEQ multiplex PCR, lists solely in-frame clones and lacks some. The sample holds 120,000 to 150,000 clones; around four fifths are singletons and the top ten take around 25%. The time point is: baseline pretreatment blood. The treatment: 15 Gy SBRT to primary tumor, nephrectomy 4 weeks later. The sample here was blood, taken from a patient whose treatment included radiotherapy and nephrectomy. Source of these receptors: a woman aged 50 to 60 with renal cell carcinoma.

This clone came up once. V usage is TRBV10-3 and J usage is TRBJ2-3; D may correspond to TRBD1 or TRBD2 (5 bases each). The germline V and J ends were trimmed by 8 bases and 7 bases, with 13 bases remaining between them. Germline assignment: CDR1 ENHRY and CDR2 SYGVKD. The CDR3 is made up of 12 amino acids. The chain's CDR3 is CAIEGTGHTQYF. CDR3 nucleotide sequence: TGTGCCATCGAGGGGACCGGGCATACGCAGTATTTT.

The genes are TRBV10-2 and TRBJ2-4; TRBD1 agrees at 7 bases. V was clipped by 7 bases and J by 7 bases; unmatched bases: 10. This CDR3 contains 14 residues. The germline gives CDR1 WSHSY, CDR2 SAAADI. The CDR3 is CASTPPPGGNIQYF. DNA for the CDR3: TGCGCCAGCACCCCTCCCCCAGGGGGTAACATTCAGTACTTC.

The V call is TRBV4-3, the J call TRBJ2-7; D unresolved. With 0 bases removed from V and 2 bases from J, the gap between germline ends came to 11 bases. Germline V gene lookup returns CDR1 LGHNA and CDR2 YSLEER. The CDR3 has 15 amino acids. The CDR3 reads CASSQDPGGPYEQYF. The CDR3 bases are TGCGCCAGCAGCCAAGACCCGGGCGGCCCCTACGAGCAGTACTTC.

The CDR3 nucleotides read TGCGCCAGCAGCCCTTACGCCGACAGGGGAAGTACTGAAGCTTTCTTT. As protein: CASSPYADRGSTEAFF. The V and J genes are TRBV5-1 and TRBJ1-1, with 8 bases aligning to TRBD1. Trimming took 4 bases from V and 5 from J; bases not matched to a gene: 13. Germline CDR1 SGHRS, CDR2 YFSETQ. The CDR3 covers 16 residues.

This chain links TRBV4-1 with TRBJ2-2; D not resolved. The V end was cut by 2 bases, the J end by 1 base, with 5 bases between. This CDR3 is 14 amino acids long. The germline V gene has CDR1 MGHRA and CDR2 YSYEKL. DNA for the CDR3: TGCGCCAGCAGCCAACGCGAGAACACCGGGGAGCTGTTTTTT. It specifies CASSQRENTGELFF.

V gene TRBV6-5 combines with J gene TRBJ1-5, with D possibly matching TRBD1 (6 bases). V was shortened by 0 bases and J by 6 bases, with 12 bases between the two germline ends. The CDR3 contains 15 residues. The germline gives CDR1 MNHEY, CDR2 SVGAGI. The CDR3 DNA follows: TGTGCCAGCAGTTACTCGCAGGGGAGGATTCAGCCCCAGCATTTT. The encoded protein is CASSYSQGRIQPQHF.

This chain connects TRBV7-2 to TRBJ2-4, with 7 bases aligning to TRBD2. V shed 0 bases, J shed 9 bases, and the junction held 11 bases outside the gene matches. Germline CDR1 reads SGHTA; CDR2 reads FQGNSA. The CDR3 consists of 16 residues. CDR3 DNA sequence: TGTGCCAGCAGCTTAGCGTTGGCTAGCGGAAGGAGCATTCAGTACTTC. Translation gives CASSLALASGRSIQYF. Drawing the rest from reference TRBV7-2 and TRBJ2-4, the complete variable domain is GAGVSQSPSNKVTEKGKDVELRCDPISGHTALYWYRQSLGQGLEFLIYFQGNSAPDKSGLPSDRFSAERTGGSVSTLTIQRTQQEDSAVYLCASSLALASGRSIQYFGAGTRLSVL.

The V call is TRBV5-1, the J call TRBJ1-2, with 7 bases identical to TRBD1. The CDR3 runs to 14 residues. V dropped 3 bases and J dropped 5; count of bases not matched to a gene: 7. Germline-derived CDR1 and CDR2 are SGHRS and YFSETQ. The CDR3 DNA follows: TGCGCCAGCAGCTCCGCAGGGGGAGGGTATGGCTACACCTTC. Protein product: CASSSAGGGYGYTF.

The V and J genes are TRBV19 and TRBJ1-2; possibly TRBD1 for D (5 bases). CDR1 is LNHDA and CDR2 is SQIVND in the germline V gene (reference sequence). V lost 4 bases and J 0 bases, leaving 9 bases between the germline ends. CDR3 length: 14 amino acids. The CDR3 DNA reads as TGTGCCAGTAGTAGGGACCGAGCTAACTATGGCTACACCTTC. It translates to CASSRDRANYGYTF.

As for this clone: Other DNA sequences in the same sample also yield this CDR3. The rearrangement links TRBV18 to TRBJ2-7; D is undetermined. CDR1 KGHSH and CDR2 LQKENI come from the germline V gene. The CDR3 extends over 15 amino acids. Trimming took 3 bases from V and 2 from J, leaving 14 bases between them. CDR3 loop: CASSPPSPDAYEQYF. The DNA of the CDR3 is TGTGCCAGCTCACCTCCGAGTCCGGACGCCTACGAGCAGTACTTC. Using reference TRBV18 and TRBJ2-7 for the parts outside the CDR3, the full variable domain is NAGVMQNPRHLVRRRGQEARLRCSPMKGHSHVYWYRQLPEEGLKFMVYLQKENIIDESGMPKERFSAEFPKEGPSILRIQQVVRGDSAAYFCASSPPSPDAYEQYFGPGTRLTVT.

The V gene is TRBV10-2, the J gene TRBJ2-7, with D perhaps matching TRBD2 (6 bases). The ends were cut back, 2 bases at V and 3 bases at J, with 11 bases in the middle. This CDR3 is 14 amino acids long. CDR1 is WSHSY and CDR2 is SAAADI in the germline V gene. The CDR3 here is CASSEVRTNYEQYF. The CDR3 DNA sequence: TGCGCCAGCAGTGAGGTGAGGACTAACTACGAGCAGTACTTC.

CDR3 in amino acids: CAWRTTGEKLFF. The DNA for the CDR3 is TGTGCCTGGAGAACCACAGGGGAAAAACTGTTTTTT. The gene calls are TRBV30 and TRBJ1-4, with D possibly matching TRBD1 (6 bases). Trimming shortened V by 3 bases and J by 8 bases, and 10 bases separated the two germline ends. CDR3 length equals 12 residues. Germline CDR1 reads GTSNPN; CDR2 reads SVGIG (reference sequence).

The chain joins TRBV7-2 to TRBJ1-3; 7 bases line up with TRBD1. V trimming: 6 bases; J trimming: 0 bases; junction bases outside the gene matches: 8. CDR1 SGHTA and CDR2 FQGNSA come from the germline V gene. CDR3 length: 16 amino acids. CDR3 sequence (DNA): TGTGCCAGCAGACCCACAGGGGCCCGCTCTGGAAACACCATATATTTT. Amino acids: CASRPTGARSGNTIYF.

V and J are TRBV10-3 and TRBJ2-7; 12 nucleotides line up with TRBD2. The V gene end was trimmed by 1 base and the J gene end by 4 bases; junction bases not matched to a gene: 2. This CDR3 is 15 amino acids long. Germline V gene sequence: CDR1 ENHRY, CDR2 SYGVKD. The CDR3 here is CAISELTSGSYEQYF. The CDR3 DNA sequence: TGTGCCATCAGTGAGTTGACTAGCGGGAGTTACGAGCAGTACTTC.

Many counts were recorded for this clone. This chain uses TRBV14 with TRBJ2-1; 9 bases match TRBD2. V lost 6 bases and J lost 9; bases outside the gene matches: 6. The germline gives CDR1 SGHDN, CDR2 FVKESK. The CDR3 spans 13 residues. CDR3 residues: CASSRTSVGEQFF. The CDR3 DNA sequence: TGTGCCAGCAGTCGGACTAGCGTCGGTGAGCAGTTCTTC.

This rearrangement joins TRBV14 to TRBJ1-1; D is unresolved. Germline CDR1 is SGHDN and CDR2 is FVKESK. This CDR3 is built from 15 residues. Trimming stripped 3 bases from V and 4 bases from J, with 15 bases between. CDR3 protein: CASSHNRGRGTEAFF. The CDR3 bases are TGTGCCAGCAGCCATAATCGGGGTCGAGGCACTGAAGCTTTCTTT.

The DNA for the CDR3 is TGTGCCAGCAGGGGGGGGGCGCTTAGCACAGATACGCAGTATTTT. The encoded protein is CASRGGALSTDTQYF. The chain uses TRBV28 and TRBJ2-3, with D possibly TRBD2 on 7 matching bases. The V gene's germline CDR1 is MDHEN and CDR2 SYDVKM. This CDR3 comprises 15 residues. Trimming took off 6 bases at V and 0 bases at J, with 13 bases between the two ends. Drawing the rest from reference TRBV28 and TRBJ2-3, the complete variable domain is DVKVTQSSRYLVKRTGEKVFLECVQDMDHENMFWYRQDPGLGLRLIYFSYDVKMKEKGDIPEGYSVSREKKERFSLILESASTNQTSMYLCASRGGALSTDTQYFGPGTRLTVL.

The chain combines TRBV20-1 with TRBJ2-1, with D possibly matching TRBD1 (7 bases). This CDR3 comprises 10 residues. The ends were cut back, 0 bases at V and 14 bases at J, with 8 bases in the middle. Germline V gives CDR1 DFQATT, CDR2 SNEGSKA (reference sequence). CDR3 DNA sequence: TGCAGTGCTAGAGACAGGGGGGAGTTCTTC. Its protein is CSARDRGEFF.

This clone was seen a handful of times. The chain has TRBV5-1 and TRBJ1-2, with D uncertain. CDR3 length: 11 residues. Trimming removed 4 bases from V and 10 bases from J, with 11 bases in between. The germline CDR1 and CDR2 sequences are SGHRS and YFSETQ. The CDR3 protein is CASSTGIDYTF. In DNA, the CDR3 is TGCGCCAGCAGCACCGGGATCGACTACACCTTC.

This chain joins TRBV4-3 and TRBJ2-3; tentative D call: TRBD2 (6 bases). CDR3 length: 16 amino acids. V was shortened by 5 bases and J by 0 bases, with 15 bases between the two germline ends. Germline-derived CDR1 and CDR2 are LGHNA and YSLEER. The CDR3 loop reads CASSTRDSSSTDTQYF. CDR3 bases: TGCGCCAGCAGCACTCGGGACTCCTCTAGCACAGATACGCAGTATTTT.

V usage is TRBV9 and J usage is TRBJ2-3; D is tentatively TRBD1 or TRBD2 (6 bases each). The CDR3 sequence is 14 residues long. The V end was cut by 10 bases, the J end by 2 bases, with 17 bases between. CDR1 and CDR2 from the germline V gene are SGDLS and YYNGEE. The CDR3 DNA is TGTGCCTCTGAGGGGGGCCATTTCACAGATACGCAGTATTTT. Amino acids: CASEGGHFTDTQYF.

This chain connects TRBV30 to TRBJ2-7; D gene unclear. CDR3 length: 13 residues. V dropped 4 bases and J dropped 4 bases, with 14 bases sitting between them. Germline assignment: CDR1 GTSNPN and CDR2 SVGIG (reference sequence). Here the CDR3 DNA reads TGTGCCTGGAACTCTCAGTCCGGGTACGAGCAGTACTTC. Protein sequence: CAWNSQSGYEQYF.

This clone appeared a single time. V usage is TRBV7-9 and J usage is TRBJ2-3, with unresolved D. The germline gives CDR1 SEHNR, CDR2 FQNEAQ (reference sequence). The CDR3 consists of 16 residues. V shed 1 base and J shed 1 base, with 12 bases lying between them. The CDR3 loop reads CASSLVSDWGTDTQYF. In nucleotides, the CDR3 is TGTGCCAGCAGCTTAGTATCTGACTGGGGCACAGATACGCAGTATTTT.

The chain carries TRBV7-9 and TRBJ1-1, with 11 bases identical to TRBD1. V shed 5 bases and J 5 bases; nucleotides not matched to a gene: 10. CDR3 length equals 16 residues. CDR1 is SEHNR and CDR2 is FQNEAQ in the germline V gene (reference sequence). CDR3 region: CASSLPGQGVSTEAFF. The CDR3 bases are TGTGCCAGCAGCCTCCCGGGACAGGGGGTCAGTACTGAAGCTTTCTTT.

Remarks on this clone: This sample also contains other DNA sequences that code for the same CDR3. The rearrangement links TRBV5-1 to TRBJ2-7; D unclear. This CDR3 has 15 residues. V was shortened by 0 bases and J by 0 bases, with 10 bases between the two germline ends. Germline CDR1 is SGHRS and CDR2 is YFSETQ. CDR3 protein: CASSLETESSYEQYF. The CDR3 DNA follows: TGCGCCAGCAGCTTGGAGACGGAGAGCTCCTACGAGCAGTACTTC.

The rearrangement uses TRBV30 and TRBJ1-3; D unresolved. This CDR3 is built from 15 residues. Germline CDR1 and CDR2: GTSNPN and SVGIG (reference sequence). The ends were cut back, 3 bases at V and 0 bases at J, with 12 bases in the middle. The CDR3 nucleotides read TGTGCCTGGAGATATCAGGACTACTCTGGAAACACCATATATTTT. Translating gives CAWRYQDYSGNTIYF.

The chain combines TRBV7-9 with TRBJ1-6, with D possibly TRBD1 on 5 matching bases. CDR1 and CDR2 from the germline V gene are SEHNR and FQNEAQ (reference sequence). The length of the CDR3 is 15 residues. Trimming took off 7 bases at V and 5 bases at J, with 15 bases between the two ends. The CDR3 protein is CASTPLGTDNSPLHF. CDR3 nucleotide sequence: TGTGCCAGCACCCCCCTGGGGACCGATAATTCACCCCTCCACTTT.